The entry below describes one T cell receptor (beta chain). As yet, its antigen is unknown. The sample originates from a study of stem cell transplantation in POMP-related autoinflammatory disease. Study-level results: In PRAID patients, the number of distinct TRB V-J gene pairings was restricted.

This CDR3 is built from 13 residues. CDR1 and CDR2 (germline): MNHEY, SVGAGI. V dropped 4 bases and J dropped 2 bases, with 6 bases sitting between them. Clones were read by immunoSEQ multiplex PCR, and TCRdb kept only the in-frame ones, dropping some. This sample has over 60,000 clones, with approximately 91% found just once. The rearrangement links TRBV6-5 to TRBJ1-5, with D uncertain. The clonotype originates from a human patient with POMP-related autoinflammation and immune dysregulation (PRAID). The T cells may partly be graft donor cells. The source was CD4+ T cells from PBMCs, collected after stem cell transplantation. This CDR3 reads CASSSDGNQPQHF. CDR3 nucleotide sequence: TGTGCCAGCAGTTCGGACGGCAATCAGCCCCAGCATTTT.